This entry describes one TCR beta chain. Its antigen is not known. Germline loops: CDR1 DFQATT, CDR2 SNEGSKA (reference sequence). The length of the CDR3 is 13 residues. Trimming shortened V by 3 bases and J by 2 bases, and 10 bases separated the two germline ends. RNA transcripts were the template, and TCR beta CDR3 regions were amplified from them. The library came from an HTBI-primed first-round RT-PCR and a second-round multiplex PCR. TCRdb called the multiplex PCR reads again in MiXCR, with one record for every CDR3 protein. The table includes about 740,000 distinct CDR3 sequences, roughly two fifths detected once. These data belong to a study of Graves' ophthalmopathy and Graves' hyperthyroidism. Study-wide results and caveats: Ophthalmopathy progression predictions by the model showed 72.22% specificity and roughly 71% sensitivity. Blood samples also showed most expanded thyroid clonotypes exceeding 0.001 frequency.

In this cohort, patients with other autoimmune diseases, uncontrolled infections, pregnancy or lactation were excluded. The PBMC fraction was derived from more than 8 ml of fresh peripheral blood. Input material: peripheral blood. The V gene is TRBV20-1, the J gene TRBJ1-2; no firm D call. This receptor was taken from an adult man with Graves' ophthalmopathy. CDR3 sequence reads: CSASHRANYGYTF. The DNA of the CDR3 is TGCAGTGCTAGCCACAGAGCAAACTATGGCTACACCTTC.